This entry lists 21 T cell receptor beta chains sequenced from one sample in a study of blood T cells in healthy people across ages. Primed by a sample-barcoded 5' primer and a J-beta primer mix, a second PCR proceeded for about 7 to 11 cycles. TCRdb processed the 5' RACE reads anew with MiXCR; each CDR3 protein has one entry. The repertoire holds approximately 1,000,000 distinct CDR3 sequences, 30% to 40% seen once, with around 14% in the top ten. Source material: blood. The receptors were gathered from a man aged 18-30 years in good health.

The chain joins TRBV7-3 to TRBJ1-1, with 9 bases matching TRBD1. V was pared by 4 bases and J by 0 bases, with 6 bases of the junction left unmatched. The CDR3 runs to 16 residues. The germline V gene has CDR1 SGHTA and CDR2 FQGTGA. The CDR3 loop is CASSSYRQGVNTEAFF. The DNA for the CDR3 is TGTGCCAGCAGCTCCTACCGACAGGGGGTGAACACTGAAGCTTTCTTT.

This clonotype was detected only once. V and J are TRBV7-9 and TRBJ1-1; D uncertain. CDR3 length: 15 amino acids. With 5 bases removed from V and 4 bases from J, the gap between germline ends came to 17 bases. Germline CDR1 SEHNR, CDR2 FQNEAQ (reference sequence). The CDR3 reads CASSPRLGEVTEAFF. CDR3 DNA: TGTGCCAGCAGCCCCCGATTGGGAGAAGTCACTGAAGCTTTCTTT.

This clonotype was counted between two and nine times. The rearrangement uses TRBV7-9 and TRBJ1-1; 9 bases agree with TRBD1. The CDR3 covers 14 residues. V lost 6 bases and J lost 4; bases outside the gene matches: 6. CDR1 SEHNR and CDR2 FQNEAQ come from the germline V gene (reference sequence). The CDR3 region has the DNA TGTGCCAGCAGTCAACAGGGGGCGGGCACTGAAGCTTTCTTT. Residues: CASSQQGAGTEAFF.

The chain carries TRBV11-1 and TRBJ2-7; 14 nucleotides line up with TRBD2. The CDR3 consists of 18 residues. Germline V gene lookup returns CDR1 SGHAT and CDR2 FQDESV (reference sequence). The junction had 11 bases not matched to a gene; V was cut back by 5 bases and J by 2 bases. CDR3 DNA: TGTGCCAGCAGCCAACCCCGGATGGGACTAGCGGGAGCCTACGAGCAGTACTTC. As protein: CASSQPRMGLAGAYEQYF.

The V call is TRBV5-1, the J call TRBJ2-1; 11 bases are a match to TRBD2. CDR1 and CDR2 from the germline V gene are SGHRS and YFSETQ. The CDR3 is 17 amino acids. J gave up 3 bases and V 4 bases, and 9 bases lay outside the gene matches. CDR3 nucleotide sequence: TGCGCCAGCAGCAGCCGACTAGCGGGGACAAACTACAATGAGCAGTTCTTC. Its translation: CASSSRLAGTNYNEQFF.

This clonotype was seen a few times. The rearrangement uses TRBV6-7 and TRBJ1-5; D is uncertain. TRBV6-7 is filed as an ORF, its function uncertain. The V and J ends lost 2 bases and 10 bases respectively, with 15 bases between them. The CDR3 loop spans 14 amino acids. The CDR3 bases are TGTGCCAGCAGTTACCTCGATTCCATTCTTCCCCAGCATTTT. Its translation: CASSYLDSILPQHF.

This clonotype has more than one count but fewer than ten. The chain carries TRBV4-1 and TRBJ1-5; 7 bases match TRBD1. The junction had 6 bases not matched to a gene; V was cut back by 3 bases and J by 4 bases. Germline CDR1 and CDR2: MGHRA and YSYEKL. This CDR3 contains 15 residues. The CDR3 loop reads CASSHSGQANQPQHF. The CDR3 nucleotides read TGCGCCAGCAGCCATTCCGGACAGGCTAATCAGCCCCAGCATTTT.

The chain is built from TRBV7-6 and TRBJ1-1, with D unresolved. Germline CDR1 is SGHVS and CDR2 is FNYEAQ. This CDR3 is built from 15 residues. V lost 0 bases to trimming and J lost 1 base, with 9 bases between them. The CDR3 loop is CASSLASPRNTEAFF. The DNA of the CDR3 is TGTGCCAGCAGCTTAGCGTCCCCGAGGAACACTGAAGCTTTCTTT.

This clonotype was found a few times. The CDR3 DNA follows: TGTGCCAGCAGCCCTACAGGGTTAGATACGCAGTATTTT. Encoded protein: CASSPTGLDTQYF. The chain links TRBV3-1 to TRBJ2-3; weak D call: TRBD1 (6 bases). The V end was cut by 4 bases, the J end by 5 bases, with 10 bases between. The V gene's germline CDR1 is LGHDT and CDR2 YNNKEL (reference sequence). The CDR3 covers 13 residues.

This clonotype has more than one count but fewer than ten. J is TRBJ1-4 and V is TRBV10-3; D is uncertain. CDR1 and CDR2 (germline): ENHRY, SYGVKD. The CDR3 covers 15 residues. V lost 0 bases and J 4 bases, leaving 9 bases between the germline ends. This CDR3 is CAISESAVRNEKLFF. CDR3 bases: TGTGCCATCAGTGAGTCGGCCGTACGTAATGAAAAACTGTTTTTT.

The chain joins TRBV27 to TRBJ2-4; the match to TRBD1 covers 10 bases. This CDR3 has 15 amino acids. Germline CDR1 is MNHEY and CDR2 is SMNVEV (reference sequence). The junction had 6 bases not matched to a gene; V was cut back by 4 bases and J by 6 bases. The CDR3 reads CASSSGTGAVNIQYF. The CDR3 DNA sequence: TGTGCCAGCAGTTCGGGGACAGGGGCAGTAAACATTCAGTACTTC.

The chain employs TRBV4-3 and TRBJ2-5, with D possibly matching TRBD1 (6 bases). Trimming removed 0 bases at V and 11 bases at J, with 13 bases between. Germline CDR1 is LGHNA and CDR2 is YSLEER. The CDR3 length is 13 residues. Written as DNA, the CDR3 is TGCGCCAGCAGCCAAGAAAGGGGGAGTGAGCAGTACTTC. Translation gives CASSQERGSEQYF.

This clonotype was counted a single time. The chain carries TRBV6-5 and TRBJ2-1; D perhaps matches TRBD1 (5 bases). This CDR3 has 14 residues. V was trimmed by 2 bases and J by 6 bases, leaving 11 bases between them. The V gene's germline CDR1 is MNHEY and CDR2 SVGAGI. Here the CDR3 reads CASSYAGYTNEQFF. The CDR3 region has the DNA TGTGCCAGCAGTTACGCAGGGTATACCAATGAGCAGTTCTTC.

This clonotype showed up just a few times. The chain has TRBV6-2 or TRBV6-3 and TRBJ1-1; D remains unclear. The V gene's germline CDR1 is MNHEY and CDR2 SVGEGT. This CDR3 contains 12 residues. V lost 5 bases, J lost 11 bases, and 15 bases lay in between. Here the CDR3 DNA reads TGTGCCAGCAGTCAAACAAGCGGGAAGGCTTTCTTT. Translating it yields CASSQTSGKAFF.

This sequence joins TRBV6-2 or TRBV6-3 and TRBJ1-4; TRBD1 is a possible D gene (6 bases). This CDR3 has 18 residues. Germline values: CDR1 MNHEY, CDR2 SVGEGT. V lost 0 bases and J lost 8, with 22 bases in between. The CDR3, as DNA: TGTGCCAGCAGTTACTCGAAGTCGGACAGCTCCTTTGGCGAAAAACTGTTTTTT. As protein: CASSYSKSDSSFGEKLFF.

In this sample, this clonotype turned up a few times. The gene calls are TRBV7-9 and TRBJ1-2; D unclear. V gave up 2 bases and J gave up 3 bases, with 10 bases separating them. The CDR3 has 14 residues. The germline V gene has CDR1 SEHNR and CDR2 FQNEAQ (reference sequence). CDR3 coding DNA: TGTGCCAGCAGCTTACCTCTTCTCGACTATGGCTACACCTTC. Translated, it gives CASSLPLLDYGYTF.

J is TRBJ1-1 and V is TRBV12-5; the D is unclear. V lost 8 bases and J lost 2, with 12 bases in between. Germline V gene data show CDR1 as LGHNT and CDR2 as FRNRAP. The CDR3 covers 13 residues. Written as DNA, the CDR3 is TGTGCTAGTCACCAATCGGGTAACACTGAAGCTTTCTTT. It translates to CASHQSGNTEAFF.

This clonotype came up many times. The chain joins TRBV10-3 to TRBJ1-2; TRBD1 might be the D (6 bases). CDR1 is ENHRY and CDR2 is SYGVKD in the germline V gene. The CDR3 extends over 15 amino acids. Trimming pared 3 bases from V and 2 bases from J, leaving 13 bases between. CDR3 in amino acids: CAISDVGGRNYGYTF. For the CDR3, the DNA is TGTGCCATCAGTGATGTTGGGGGCCGCAACTATGGCTACACCTTC.

This clonotype was seen more than once but under ten times. The V call is TRBV7-9, the J call TRBJ2-2; unclear D gene. Germline assignment: CDR1 SEHNR and CDR2 FQNEAQ (reference sequence). This CDR3 is 13 amino acids long. V was trimmed by 5 bases and J by 5 bases, leaving 9 bases between them. The CDR3 protein is CASSPAETGELFF. CDR3 in DNA: TGTGCCAGCAGCCCAGCTGAAACCGGGGAGCTGTTTTTT.

The chain combines TRBV7-2 with TRBJ1-1, with D unresolved. Germline loops: CDR1 SGHTA, CDR2 FQGNSA. The CDR3 has 14 residues. Trimming removed 5 bases from V and 1 base from J, with 11 bases in between. The CDR3 here is CASSPHPTNTEAFF. The CDR3 DNA reads as TGTGCCAGCAGCCCGCACCCCACGAACACTGAAGCTTTCTTT.

This clonotype showed up just a few times. This sequence joins TRBV28 and TRBJ1-2; D remains ambiguous. CDR1 is MDHEN, CDR2 SYDVKM, per germline. The CDR3 covers 12 residues. Deletions cut 3 bases from V and 8 bases from J, with 10 bases between. CDR3 region: CASSLRARGYTF. The CDR3 DNA reads as TGTGCCAGCAGTTTGAGGGCGCGGGGCTACACCTTC.